This is a list of T cell receptor beta chains from one sample in a study of blood T cell repertoires in COVID-19. Some clones are missing from TCRdb's copy, which holds only in-frame ones; the method was immunoSEQ multiplex PCR. The sample records some 68,000 clones, 85% to 90% being singletons. The material sequenced was peripheral blood. Receptor source: a man aged 45-60 years with active COVID-19. CDR3s leave out the opening cysteine and the closing phenylalanine or tryptophan. The order of the fields is V gene, J gene, CDR3 protein.

V: TRBV28; J: TRBJ1-5; CDR3: ASRLRTGGSNQPQH
V: TRBV9; J: TRBJ1-2; CDR3: ASSVAIAGAVGYT
V: TRBV3-1/TRBV3-2; J: TRBJ2-5; CDR3: ASRDWETQY
V: TRBV4-3; J: TRBJ1-2; CDR3: ASSQVMREAVLSYGYT
V: TRBV18; J: TRBJ2-7; CDR3: ASSPGPRIYEQY
V: TRBV9; J: TRBJ2-5; CDR3: ASSVGAGGPETQY
V: TRBV2; J: TRBJ2-2; CDR3: ASSDTSGRATGELF
V: TRBV6-2/TRBV6-3; J: TRBJ1-2; CDR3: ASSTDRINYGYT
V: TRBV15; J: TRBJ1-2; CDR3: ATSRPGTGAFGT
V: TRBV7-9; J: TRBJ2-3; CDR3: ASRSGGLTDTQY
V: TRBV19; J: TRBJ2-7; CDR3: ASSPHRQGANEQY
V: TRBV11-3; J: TRBJ2-7; CDR3: ASSLRQGSSYEQY
V: TRBV30; J: TRBJ1-5; CDR3: AYTRGSGNQPQH
V: TRBV5-6; J: TRBJ2-1; CDR3: ASSLGGHLSYNEQF
V: TRBV5-6; J: TRBJ2-2; CDR3: ASRSTANTGELF
V: TRBV24-1; J: TRBJ2-2; CDR3: ATSDWAGLAGYDTGELF
V: TRBV4-2; J: TRBJ1-2; CDR3: ASSRPEQGNHGYT
V: TRBV28; J: TRBJ1-6; CDR3: ASSPIDSYNSPLH
V: TRBV28; J: TRBJ2-3; CDR3: ASIGSLDTQY
V: TRBV7-9; J: TRBJ2-7; CDR3: ASSPRRSSYEQY
V: TRBV29-1; J: TRBJ2-1; CDR3: SAYLSPLFRF
V: TRBV28; J: TRBJ2-7; CDR3: ASSPYPGQGTYEQY
V: TRBV5-1; J: TRBJ2-6; CDR3: ASSLGTGGANVLT
V: TRBV3-1/TRBV3-2; J: TRBJ2-5; CDR3: ASSQEGLPQETQY
V: TRBV11-3; J: TRBJ2-1; CDR3: ASSRRTGNYNEQF
V: TRBV18; J: TRBJ1-1; CDR3: ASSPNTGTGFF
V: TRBV28; J: TRBJ1-1; CDR3: ASSLIQGATEAF
V: TRBV2; J: TRBJ2-1; CDR3: ASRPIVTLAGVKSEQF
V: TRBV7-2; J: TRBJ1-2; CDR3: ASSDGQGGTNYGYT
V: TRBV13; J: TRBJ2-3; CDR3: ASSLVSRIDTQY
V: TRBV19; J: TRBJ1-4; CDR3: ASSIGGGTGEKLF
V: TRBV11-2; J: TRBJ2-5; CDR3: ASSLASGGWRETQY
V: TRBV4-1; J: TRBJ1-1; CDR3: ASSQDKAALNTEAF
V: TRBV6-5; J: TRBJ2-4; CDR3: ASSRTGGNIQY
V: TRBV11-2; J: TRBJ2-1; CDR3: ASSFGGIKNEQF
V: TRBV28; J: TRBJ2-2; CDR3: ASSLLAAVEGELF
V: TRBV11-2; J: TRBJ1-2; CDR3: ASSLTPDYGYT
V: TRBV10-3; J: TRBJ2-7; CDR3: AITPEGQGTLIHGQY
V: TRBV9; J: TRBJ2-3; CDR3: ASSLQGITDTQY
V: TRBV18; J: TRBJ1-1; CDR3: ASSANGGTEAF
V: TRBV6-5; J: TRBJ1-1; CDR3: ASTRQGGRTEAF
V: TRBV4-3; J: TRBJ2-1; CDR3: ASSQDGAATYNEQF
V: TRBV30; J: TRBJ1-3; CDR3: AWSLSSGNTIY
V: TRBV3-1/TRBV3-2; J: TRBJ2-1; CDR3: ASSHTTNEQF
V: TRBV13; J: TRBJ2-1; CDR3: ASSTRTGNNEQF
V: TRBV18; J: TRBJ2-1; CDR3: ASSHASGLAGEEQF
V: TRBV6-2/TRBV6-3; J: TRBJ2-7; CDR3: ASSYGTLYEQY
V: TRBV3-1/TRBV3-2; J: TRBJ1-3; CDR3: ASSRAGTLSGNTIY
V: TRBV4-3; J: TRBJ2-5; CDR3: ASSQGLAGWETQY
V: TRBV11-3; J: TRBJ2-7; CDR3: ASSTRARTGSDYEQY
V: TRBV30; J: TRBJ1-5; CDR3: AWSTGGDQPQH
V: TRBV7-8; J: TRBJ2-1; CDR3: ASSLGSSGYNEQF
V: TRBV5-1; J: TRBJ1-2; CDR3: ASSIWTGGRDGYT